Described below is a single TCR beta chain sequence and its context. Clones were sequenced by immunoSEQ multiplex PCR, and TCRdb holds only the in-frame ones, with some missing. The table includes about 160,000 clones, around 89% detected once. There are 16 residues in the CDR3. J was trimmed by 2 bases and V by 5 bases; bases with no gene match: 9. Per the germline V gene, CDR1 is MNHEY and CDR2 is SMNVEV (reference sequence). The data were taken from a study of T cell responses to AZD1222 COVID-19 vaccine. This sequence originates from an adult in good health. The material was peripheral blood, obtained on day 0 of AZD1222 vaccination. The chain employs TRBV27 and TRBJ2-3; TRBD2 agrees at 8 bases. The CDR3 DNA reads TGTGCCAGCAGTCTCATAGCGGGGAGCATCACAGATACGCAGTATTTT. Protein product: CASSLIAGSITDTQYF.